This T cell receptor (beta chain) was observed in a study of blood T cell repertoires in COVID-19. Study-level information: T cells, B-cell-depleted T cells, or PBMCs provided the cDNA or gDNA that served as material.

Germline V gene data show CDR1 as MNHEY and CDR2 as SMNVEV (reference sequence). V was pared by 8 bases and J by 0 bases, with 14 bases between. The CDR3 extends over 15 amino acids. In the original analysis: Reference gene primer amplification gave nucleated cell count estimates. The data were produced by immunoSEQ multiplex PCR, yet TCRdb's version contains in-frame clones alone and is incomplete. The V and J calls and clone size are taken from that table; D and trimming were inferred from the DNA. This table holds around 300,000 clones, about 90% found once. This sequence originates from a woman in her twenties or thirties who had recovered from COVID-19. The genes are TRBV27 and TRBJ1-3; D is undetermined. Material for sequencing was peripheral blood. CDR3 in DNA: TGTGCCAGCGGGGAACGGGAAGCCTCTGGAAACACCATATATTTT. It codes for CASGEREASGNTIYF.